This TCR beta chain was sequenced during a study of beta chain features in type 1 diabetes. Findings and limits, study-wide: Here, the possible influence of HLA type (on TCRB rearrangement) remained unresolved. At VDJ recombination sites, type 1 diabetes patients had fewer insertions and more deleted nucleotides.

The whole isolated RNA underwent reverse transcription, so sequencing captured expressed TCRB transcripts. The table came from immunoSEQ multiplex PCR; TCRdb's copy has only in-frame clones and leaves some out. This sample has around 190,000 clones, with 13% found just once. V shed 5 bases, J shed 1 base, and the junction held 2 bases outside the gene matches. In germline, CDR1 is MNHNY, CDR2 SVGAGI (reference sequence). CDR3 length: 15 amino acids. This clone was seen repeatedly, ten times or more. Its antigen is as yet unknown. Every single donor gave one heparinised blood draw, and these averaged roughly 100 mL.

This TCR derives from a young woman in good health. The specimen sequenced was central memory CD4+ T cells from blood. V usage is TRBV6-6 and J usage is TRBJ2-3, with 11 bases aligning to TRBD2. The CDR3, as DNA: TGTGCCAGCAGTGGGACTAGCGGACGCACAGATACGCAGTATTTT. It is translated as CASSGTSGRTDTQYF.